What follows is one T cell receptor (beta chain) and its context. Its antigen is undetermined. V was trimmed by 1 base and J by 7 bases, leaving 8 bases between them. This CDR3 spans 13 amino acids. Germline-derived CDR1 and CDR2 are SGHAT and FQNNGV. This sample was taken from a study of shared clonotypes between healthy human individuals. The input for sorted-subset replicate PCRs was around 0.2 ug DNA, 25,000 to 30,000 T cell genomes. The protocol was immunoSEQ multiplex PCR, while the TCRdb copy is restricted to in-frame clones and leaves out a portion. The sample holds roughly 810,000 clones; 96% are singletons and the top ten take about 0.22%. Whole-study results and caveats: When naive CD4 clonotypes were compared across several donors, about 4.8% were shared. Estimated clonotype richness was generally higher in naive than memory subsets.

CD8 cells classed as naive were CD45RO-negative and positively selected for CCR7, excluding terminally differentiated effector memory CD45RA+ cells. Sequences were obtained from naive CD8+ T cells sorted from blood. The rearrangement uses TRBV11-2 and TRBJ2-1; D is unresolved. This sequence was found in a man aged 30 to 39 in good health. The CDR3 region is CASSLGSPNEQFF. DNA for the CDR3: TGTGCCAGCAGCTTAGGTTCGCCGAATGAGCAGTTCTTC.